These 8 T cell receptor beta chains share one sample of origin, sequenced in a study of T cell responses to AZD1222 COVID-19 vaccine. The table came from immunoSEQ multiplex PCR; TCRdb's copy has only in-frame clones and leaves some out. The data hold about 100,000 clones, with approximately 90% observed a single time. Sample: peripheral blood, taken on day 0 of AZD1222 vaccination. The receptors were sampled from an adult in good health.

This rearrangement joins TRBV9 to TRBJ1-1; 7 bases line up with TRBD1. Unmatched junction bases numbered 4, after V lost 0 bases and J lost 8 bases. Per the germline V gene, CDR1 is SGDLS and CDR2 is YYNGEE. The CDR3 is 13 amino acids. The CDR3 DNA reads TGTGCCAGCAGCGTAGTACAGGGGTCCGAAGCTTTCTTT. It is translated as CASSVVQGSEAFF.

The J gene is TRBJ2-7, the V gene TRBV19, with TRBD2 as a possible D gene (5 bases). V lost 5 bases and J 4 bases, leaving 12 bases between the germline ends. CDR3 length equals 13 residues. Germline CDR1 is LNHDA and CDR2 is SQIVND (reference sequence). The CDR3 sequence: CASSAMVAYEQYF. As DNA, the CDR3 is TGTGCCAGTAGTGCTATGGTAGCGTACGAGCAGTACTTC.

This clone was counted a single time. As DNA, the CDR3 is TGTGCCAGCAGCGTTGGAGGGTCAGAGACCCAGTACTTC. Protein sequence: CASSVGGSETQYF. The gene calls are TRBV9 and TRBJ2-5; D is perhaps TRBD2 (6 bases). V was pared by 2 bases and J by 4 bases, with 9 bases between. The CDR3 is made up of 13 amino acids. Germline V gene sequence: CDR1 SGDLS, CDR2 YYNGEE.

The chain has TRBV30 and TRBJ2-7, with D perhaps TRBD1 (5 bases). This CDR3 is 11 amino acids long. Deletions cut 2 bases from V and 4 bases from J, with 6 bases between. Germline CDR1 reads GTSNPN; CDR2 reads SVGIG (reference sequence). The CDR3 DNA reads as TGTGCCTGGAGTTACAGGTACGAGCAGTACTTC. It is translated as CAWSYRYEQYF.

The J gene is TRBJ2-5, the V gene TRBV4-3, with D perhaps matching TRBD1 (6 bases). V lost 0 bases to trimming and J lost 6 bases, with 14 bases between them. CDR1 and CDR2 (germline): LGHNA, YSLEER. CDR3 length: 15 amino acids. CDR3 coding DNA: TGCGCCAGCAGCCAAGACGGCAGGGGTACGCAGACCCAGTACTTC. Protein sequence: CASSQDGRGTQTQYF.

In DNA form, the CDR3 reads TGCGCCAGCAGCCCCCGGGCAGCAACCTACGAGCAGTACTTC. Translated: CASSPRAATYEQYF. The V call is TRBV4-3, the J call TRBJ2-7; D gene unclear. Germline V gene sequence: CDR1 LGHNA, CDR2 YSLEER. There are 14 residues in the CDR3. The V and J ends lost 4 bases and 2 bases respectively, with 12 bases between them.

This CDR3 reads CASRGIMGSPLHF. CDR3 nucleotides: TGTGCCAGCCGGGGTATAATGGGATCACCCCTCCACTTT. The chain recombines TRBV2 with TRBJ1-6; D unresolved. Trimming cost V 8 bases and J 10 bases, with 15 bases left between them. CDR1 SNHLY and CDR2 FYNNEI come from the germline V gene. This CDR3 is built from 13 residues.

The rearrangement joins TRBV11-2 to TRBJ2-7; D remains ambiguous. Looked up from germline, CDR1 is SGHAT and CDR2 is FQNNGV. The CDR3 contains 11 residues. The germline V and J ends were trimmed by 5 bases and 7 bases, with 9 bases remaining between them. CDR3: CASSQWGEQYF. The CDR3 DNA reads as TGTGCCAGCAGCCAATGGGGTGAGCAGTACTTC.